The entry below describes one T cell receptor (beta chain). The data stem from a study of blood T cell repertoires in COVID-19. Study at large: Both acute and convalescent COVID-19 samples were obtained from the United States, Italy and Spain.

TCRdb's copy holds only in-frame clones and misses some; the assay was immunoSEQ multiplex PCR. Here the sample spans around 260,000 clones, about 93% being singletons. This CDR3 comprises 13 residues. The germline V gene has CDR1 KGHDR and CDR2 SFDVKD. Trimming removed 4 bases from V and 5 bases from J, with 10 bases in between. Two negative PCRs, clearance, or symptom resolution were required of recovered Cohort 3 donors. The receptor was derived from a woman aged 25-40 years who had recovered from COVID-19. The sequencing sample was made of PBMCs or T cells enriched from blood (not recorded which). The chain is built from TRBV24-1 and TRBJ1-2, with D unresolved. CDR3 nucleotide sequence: TGTGCCACCAGTGACTTTACTGAGTATGGCTACACCTTC. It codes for CATSDFTEYGYTF.